A selection of T cell receptor beta chains follows, all from one sample in a study of T-cell reconstitution after alpha-beta-depleted transplantation in children. TCRdb re-analysed the PCR reads in MiXCR, keeping a single row per CDR3 protein. The table has around 490,000 distinct CDR3 sequences, over 9.5% seen once; the top ten hold 14%. The starting material was PBMCs, mostly from graft donor cells, obtained 180 days after TCRalphabeta/CD19-depleted stem cell transplant. The receptors were sampled from a female patient aged 2-15 years who had a stem cell transplant for aplastic anemia, so the T cells may come from the graft donor. CDR3s include the opening cysteine and the closing phenylalanine or tryptophan. A D gene is named only where the DNA matches it firmly. The size of a clone is reported for some rows only, either as once, few or many, or as a class for expanded clones.

clone_size j_call v_call d_call cdr3_aa cdr3_nt
. TRBJ2-3 TRBV28 TRBD2 CASGSLAGGNTDTQYF TGTGCCAGCGGATCGCTAGCGGGGGGAAACACAGATACGCAGTATTTT
. TRBJ2-7 TRBV6-5 . CASSYRPSEHEQYF TGTGCCAGCAGTTACCGGCCTAGTGAGCACGAGCAGTACTTC
few TRBJ1-1 TRBV29-1 . CSGGRDDHTEAFF TGCAGCGGCGGGAGGGACGATCACACTGAAGCTTTCTTT
many TRBJ2-7 TRBV18 . CASSPSGAGRNYEQYF TGTGCCAGCTCTCCATCTGGCGCGGGACGGAACTACGAGCAGTACTTC
few TRBJ1-2 TRBV6-5 . CASSYGGRNYGYTF TGTGCCAGCAGTTATGGCGGCAGAAACTATGGCTACACCTTC
few TRBJ2-7 TRBV13 TRBD1 CASSSAGTGGHEQYF TGTGCCAGCAGCTCCGCCGGGACAGGGGGCCACGAGCAGTACTTC
few TRBJ2-2 TRBV6-2/TRBV6-3 . CASSDNSGAPNTGELFF TGTGCCAGCAGTGACAACTCAGGGGCCCCGAACACCGGGGAGCTGTTTTTT
. TRBJ2-3 TRBV6-5 . CASSYNGRDTDTQYF TGTGCCAGCAGTTACAACGGCAGGGACACAGATACGCAGTATTTT
. TRBJ2-3 TRBV7-9 TRBD1 CASSLAPDRVTDTQYF TGTGCCAGCAGCCTAGCCCCGGACAGGGTCACAGATACGCAGTATTTT
few TRBJ2-1 TRBV20-1 TRBD2 CSARDFLGAGTSGSLAEQFF TGCAGTGCTAGAGATTTTTTAGGGGCTGGGACTAGCGGGAGTCTTGCTGAGCAGTTCTTC
. TRBJ1-3 TRBV12-3/TRBV12-4 . CVSSSTGRSSGNTIYF TGTGTCAGCAGTTCAACGGGACGGAGCTCTGGAAACACCATATATTTT
few TRBJ2-1 TRBV9 TRBD2 CASSVGTSGAPLSHNEQFF TGTGCCAGCAGCGTTGGGACTAGCGGGGCCCCTTTATCCCACAATGAGCAGTTCTTC
. TRBJ1-2 TRBV19 TRBD1 CASSSSGTGDYGYTF TGTGCCAGTAGTTCTTCCGGGACAGGGGATTATGGCTACACCTTC
few TRBJ2-1 TRBV7-8 . CASSLLKGYNEQFF TGTGCCAGCAGCCTGCTAAAGGGGTACAATGAGCAGTTCTTC
few TRBJ1-2 TRBV29-1 . CSVEGLPLENYGYTF TGCAGCGTTGAAGGACTTCCGTTAGAAAACTATGGCTACACCTTC
few TRBJ2-1 TRBV15 TRBD2 CATRSSGSPNYNEQFF TGTGCCACCAGAAGTAGCGGGAGCCCCAATTACAATGAGCAGTTCTTC
. TRBJ1-3 TRBV11-2 TRBD1 CASSSGQAGNTIYF TGTGCCAGCAGCTCTGGACAGGCAGGAAACACCATATATTTT
many TRBJ2-7 TRBV9 . CASSPSRGASYEQYF TGTGCCAGCAGCCCCTCCCGGGGGGCTTCCTACGAGCAGTACTTC
few TRBJ2-7 TRBV27 TRBD2 CASGEGGLPEQYF TGTGCCAGCGGCGAGGGAGGGTTGCCCGAGCAGTACTTC
few TRBJ2-1 TRBV4-3 TRBD2 CASSQDWSSGYNEQFF TGCGCCAGCAGCCAAGATTGGTCTAGCGGATACAATGAGCAGTTCTTC
few TRBJ2-7 TRBV4-3 TRBD2 CASSPRGGAILEQYF TGCGCCAGCAGCCCCCGCGGGGGGGCTATACTGGAGCAGTACTTC
many TRBJ2-7 TRBV29-1 . CSEEGGRTYRSGGYEQYF TGCAGCGAGGAGGGGGGGCGGACCTATAGGAGCGGCGGCTACGAGCAGTACTTC
many TRBJ2-1 TRBV12-3/TRBV12-4 . CASSLAGLQFF TGTGCCAGCAGTTTGGCGGGATTGCAGTTCTTC
. TRBJ2-7 TRBV5-1 TRBD2 CASSSNGLAGYEQYF TGCGCCAGCAGCTCGAACGGACTAGCGGGTTACGAGCAGTACTTC
. TRBJ1-4 TRBV1 . CTSSRPQTARDANEKLFF TGCACCAGCAGCCGACCTCAGACGGCCAGAGACGCTAATGAAAAACTGTTTTTT
few TRBJ1-4 TRBV19 . CASSLPGANEKLFF TGTGCCAGTAGCCTGCCCGGAGCTAATGAAAAACTGTTTTTT
many TRBJ1-1 TRBV5-1 . CASSLGQAAEAFF TGCGCCAGCAGCTTGGGACAAGCGGCTGAAGCTTTCTTT
. TRBJ2-1 TRBV12-3/TRBV12-4 . CASSLFGGFNEQFF TGTGCCAGCAGTTTATTCGGAGGGTTTAATGAGCAGTTCTTC
. TRBJ2-5 TRBV10-3 . CAISDNPGVRQGDEETQYF TGTGCCATCAGTGATAACCCCGGGGTAAGGCAGGGAGACGAAGAGACCCAGTACTTC
many TRBJ1-3 TRBV3-1 TRBD1 CASSQRTGLTGNTIYF TGTGCCAGCAGCCAACGGACAGGGTTAACTGGAAACACCATATATTTT
many TRBJ2-3 TRBV11-2 TRBD2 CASSLDPPLRETDTQYF TGTGCCAGCAGCTTAGATCCCCCGTTGCGGGAGACAGATACGCAGTATTTT
. TRBJ2-7 TRBV7-9 . CASSLMGGTIHEQYF TGTGCCAGCAGCTTAATGGGCGGGACCATCCACGAGCAGTACTTC
. TRBJ2-1 TRBV20-1 TRBD2 CSATGERGVPREQFF TGCAGTGCCACCGGTGAGCGGGGGGTTCCACGGGAGCAGTTCTTC
many TRBJ2-7 TRBV4-1 . CASSLELAAYEQYF TGCGCCAGCAGCTTGGAGCTGGCGGCCTACGAGCAGTACTTC
few TRBJ1-2 TRBV5-1 . CASEGGYGYTF TGCGCCAGCGAGGGGGGCTATGGCTACACCTTC
few TRBJ2-2 TRBV28 . CASSLKAFIPNTGELFF TGTGCCAGCAGTTTAAAGGCGTTTATACCGAACACCGGGGAGCTGTTTTTT
. TRBJ1-5 TRBV5-1 . CASSLEPGLHSNQPQHF TGCGCCAGCAGCTTGGAGCCCGGCCTACATAGCAATCAGCCCCAGCATTTT
. TRBJ2-2 TRBV27 TRBD2 CASSLLAGGAGELFF TGTGCCAGCAGTTTACTTGCGGGAGGGGCCGGGGAGCTGTTTTTT
. TRBJ2-2 TRBV3-1 . CASSYRELTGELFF TGTGCCAGCAGCTACAGAGAGTTGACCGGGGAGCTGTTTTTT
few TRBJ2-5 TRBV6-1 TRBD2 CASSNPGLAANENTETQYF TGTGCCAGCAGTAATCCGGGACTAGCGGCAAACGAGAACACGGAGACCCAGTACTTC
. TRBJ2-1 TRBV16 . CASSQYADEQFF TGTGCCAGCAGCCAATATGCCGATGAGCAGTTCTTC
. TRBJ2-7 TRBV5-1 . CASSLESSSYEQYF TGCGCCAGCAGCTTGGAATCCAGCTCCTACGAGCAGTACTTC
many TRBJ2-3 TRBV5-1 TRBD2 CASSLIAGVNTDTQYF TGCGCCAGCAGCTTGATCGCGGGAGTGAACACAGATACGCAGTATTTT
. TRBJ2-1 TRBV12-3/TRBV12-4 TRBD2 CASSLAGGVNEQFF TGTGCCAGCAGTTTAGCGGGAGGGGTCAATGAGCAGTTCTTC
. TRBJ1-1 TRBV6-6 . CASTSDRIYPNTEAFF TGTGCCAGCACCTCTGACAGGATTTATCCGAACACTGAAGCTTTCTTT
. TRBJ1-4 TRBV29-1 . CSVAKRAGNEKLFF TGCAGCGTCGCCAAAAGGGCTGGTAATGAAAAACTGTTTTTT
few TRBJ2-7 TRBV7-2 . CASSLGGIGGYEQYF TGTGCCAGCAGCTTAGGGGGCATAGGGGGTTACGAGCAGTACTTC
. TRBJ2-2 TRBV12-3/TRBV12-4 TRBD2 CASRASGSVAGELFF TGTGCCAGCAGGGCTAGCGGGAGTGTCGCCGGGGAGCTGTTTTTT
once TRBJ2-1 TRBV5-4 TRBD2 CASSLGGRGGGYNEQFF TGTGCCAGCAGCTTGGGGGGTAGGGGCGGGGGCTACAATGAGCAGTTCTTC
. TRBJ1-1 TRBV20-1 . CSARVQGRMMNTEAFF TGCAGTGCTAGAGTTCAGGGGAGAATGATGAACACTGAAGCTTTCTTT
few TRBJ2-3 TRBV12-3/TRBV12-4 . CASSVLLPHTDTQYF TGTGCCAGCAGCGTACTGCTCCCACACACAGATACGCAGTATTTT